The clone carrying this TCR beta chain was recorded a few times. Its antigen is unknown. The sample contains more than one DNA sequence encoding this CDR3. Clones were read by immunoSEQ multiplex PCR, and TCRdb kept only the in-frame ones, dropping some. The data contain 13,000 or so clones, more than 70% of them singletons. The V segment lost 6 bases and the J segment 8 bases; nucleotides outside the gene matches: 7. This CDR3 is built from 13 residues. Germline values: CDR1 MNHEY, CDR2 SMNVEV (reference sequence). The sample originates from a study of OX40 agonist ivuxolimab in advanced cancers. On the study more broadly: Antecedent anti-PD-1, anti-PD-L1 or anti-CTLA-4 therapy was permissible, with 35% to 40% having received some. There were three patients with partial responses, one having hepatocellular carcinoma and two cutaneous melanoma.

Study-level points and caveats: Expanded clones tended on average to be more numerous among CD8+ T cells than CD4+. At 0.1 to 3.0 mg/kg and by week 6, clonal expansion occurred in CD4+ and CD8+ blood T cells.

Sequenced material: CD4+ or CD8+ T cells sorted from blood, taken in a trial of the OX40 agonist ivuxolimab. The receptor comes from an adult with an advanced solid tumor such as melanoma, head and neck, liver or kidney cancer. The V call is TRBV27, the J call TRBJ2-1; 7 bases align to TRBD2. The CDR3 is CASSPTSEDEQFF. CDR3 in DNA: TGTGCCAGCAGCCCAACTAGCGAGGATGAGCAGTTCTTC.